Shown below are 3 T cell receptor beta chains from a single sample sequenced in a study of T cells in Graves' hyperthyroidism and ophthalmopathy. TCR beta CDR3 regions were amplified from RNA transcripts. HTBI primers were employed in a first-round RT-PCR of the TCR CDR3. TCRdb re-derived calls from the multiplex PCR reads in MiXCR, one entry per CDR3 protein. The sample has approximately 600,000 distinct CDR3 sequences, about 15% seen once. Sequenced input: blood. The receptor source for this set is a woman aged 40 to 49 with Graves' ophthalmopathy.

This clonotype was counted at least ten times. The rearrangement uses TRBV11-2 and TRBJ1-1; D ambiguous. CDR1 and CDR2 from the germline V gene are SGHAT and FQNNGV. V lost 4 bases to trimming and J lost 9 bases, with 9 bases between them. CDR3 size: 11 residues. The CDR3 here is CASSSSPKAFF. DNA of the CDR3: TGTGCCAGCAGCTCATCACCTAAAGCTTTCTTT.

The table lists this clonotype with a few counts. The genes are TRBV20-1 and TRBJ1-6, with 9 bases that match TRBD1. CDR3 length: 15 amino acids. Germline V gives CDR1 DFQATT, CDR2 SNEGSKA (reference sequence). The V segment lost 6 bases and the J segment 8 bases; nucleotides outside the gene matches: 11. CDR3 in DNA: TGCAGTGCCAGGACCTCACAGGGGGCGTATTCACCCCTCCACTTT. Translation: CSARTSQGAYSPLHF.

This clonotype appeared many times. This chain uses TRBV5-1 with TRBJ2-7; possible D gene TRBD1, 6 bases. The ends were cut back, 2 bases at V and 6 bases at J, with 18 bases in the middle. Germline V gene sequence: CDR1 SGHRS, CDR2 YFSETQ. The CDR3 covers 15 residues. CDR3 in amino acids: CASSFVGGHEGEQYF. CDR3 coding DNA: TGCGCCAGCAGCTTCGTAGGGGGACATGAGGGCGAGCAGTACTTC.